The T cell receptor (beta chain) under discussion was sequenced for a study of early T cells in non-severe SARS-CoV-2 infection. About the research overall: From unsorted whole blood, bulk RNA was sequenced, and the chains remained unpaired. Points from the study as a whole: VDJdb matching skewed toward anti-spike CD8 responses, missing private and CD4 specificities.

About this clonotype itself: The antigen remains unidentified.

The TCR library protocol attached unique molecular identifiers to the individual cDNA molecules. TCRdb re-called the 5' RACE reads through MiXCR, storing one row per CDR3 protein. The sample yields roughly 92,000 distinct CDR3 sequences, approximately 12% seen once. The germline V and J ends were trimmed by 0 bases and 12 bases, with 15 bases remaining between them. CDR1 is LNHNV and CDR2 is YYDKDF in the germline V gene (reference sequence). The CDR3 runs to 14 residues. The sequence derives from an adult who was a healthcare worker with PCR-confirmed SARS-CoV-2 infection or an uninfected control (not recorded which). The sample was whole blood, taken at baseline. The gene calls are TRBV15 and TRBJ2-1, with a weak D call TRBD1 (5 bases). The CDR3 sequence is CATSREVMDTGQFF. The CDR3 coding sequence is TGTGCCACCAGCAGAGAAGTTATGGACACCGGGCAGTTCTTC. The whole variable domain, filled in from reference TRBV15 and TRBJ2-1, reads DAMVIQNPRYQVTQFGKPVTLSCSQTLNHNVMYWYQQKSSQAPKLLFHYYDKDFNNEADTPDNFQSRRPNTSFCFLDIRSPGLGDTAMYLCATSREVMDTGQFFGPGTRLTVL.